This T cell receptor beta chain stems from a study of T cell repertoires in cytomegalovirus infection. Findings and limits, study-wide: Cumulated frequencies of public TCR beta families served to identify carriers of CMV plus the relevant HLA. Clonotypes of TCR beta that were HLA-C-restricted and CMV-specific dominated the ex vivo response.

This clonotype was seen ten or more times. Its antigen is unknown. TCRdb redid the calling of the reads with MiXCR, one entry per CDR3 protein. The table shows around 350,000 distinct CDR3 sequences, with over 15% occurring only once. Germline CDR1 and CDR2: SGHTA and FQGNSA. This CDR3 comprises 15 residues. Trimming took 1 base from V and 5 from J, leaving 12 bases between them. The sample consisted of PBMCs. The chain uses TRBV7-2 and TRBJ1-5; maybe TRBD1 (5 bases). This receptor was obtained from a human donor in good health (CMV status not recorded). Some clones in this sample may be carry-over from other donors' samples. CDR3 coding DNA: TGTGCCAGCAGCTTAGTGTGGGGCGGATATCAGCCCCAGCATTTT. This translates into CASSLVWGGYQPQHF.